These 32 T cell receptor beta chains came from one sample sequenced in a study of Ad26.COV2.S vaccination and SARS-CoV-2 variants. Treatment in this sample: some 20 received Ad26.COV2.S at low or high dose, single or two shots; about 5 received placebo; per-sample allocation not given. Sampling was done on day 63 after the first vaccine or placebo injection. The data were produced by immunoSEQ multiplex PCR, yet TCRdb's version contains in-frame clones alone and is incomplete. The sample consists of roughly 700,000 clones, more than 80% of them appearing once. The sample here was peripheral blood, taken in a trial of Ad26.COV2.S vaccine versus placebo. Receptors originate from a person aged 18 to 59 who received the Ad26.COV2.S COVID-19 vaccine or a placebo.

The V and J genes are TRBV6-5 and TRBJ1-3; unclear D gene. Germline V gives CDR1 MNHEY, CDR2 SVGAGI. The CDR3 sequence is 13 residues long. V dropped 5 bases and J dropped 4 bases, with 9 bases sitting between them. CDR3 residues: CASSLAAGNTIYF. In nucleotides, the CDR3 is TGTGCCAGCAGTCTGGCAGCCGGAAACACCATATATTTT.

The rearrangement links TRBV11-3 to TRBJ1-1; D is unclear. CDR1 and CDR2 (germline): SGHNT, YENEEA. CDR3 length: 14 amino acids. V shed 4 bases and J shed 8 bases, with 17 bases lying between them. The CDR3 DNA is TGTGCCAGCAGCTCCCGAACCAGTCCCGCCGAAGCTTTCTTT. Its protein is CASSSRTSPAEAFF.

The rearrangement uses TRBV27 and TRBJ2-7, with D maybe TRBD1 (5 bases). The CDR3 extends over 14 amino acids. Trimming shortened V by 3 bases and J by 2 bases, and 11 bases separated the two germline ends. Germline V gene sequence: CDR1 MNHEY, CDR2 SMNVEV (reference sequence). The CDR3 coding sequence is TGTGCCAGCAGTTTCGGAGACAGCACCTACGAGCAGTACTTC. Translation gives CASSFGDSTYEQYF.

The V and J genes are TRBV11-2 and TRBJ1-3; 7 bases match TRBD1. CDR3 length: 15 amino acids. The V and J ends lost 6 bases and 0 bases, in that order; junction bases with no gene match: 5. Looked up from germline, CDR1 is SGHAT and CDR2 is FQNNGV. The CDR3 protein is CASRTRDSSGNTIYF. The CDR3 bases are TGTGCCAGCAGAACCCGGGACAGCTCTGGAAACACCATATATTTT.

The genes are TRBV12-3 or TRBV12-4 and TRBJ2-7, with D uncertain. V lost 5 bases to trimming and J lost 3 bases, with 5 bases between them. This CDR3 comprises 11 residues. CDR3 coding DNA: TGTGCCAGCAGTGACGGCTACGAGCAGTACTTC. This gives the protein CASSDGYEQYF.

The rearrangement uses TRBV6-5 and TRBJ2-7; D is possibly TRBD2 (5 bases). The germline V and J ends were trimmed by 7 bases and 0 bases, with 10 bases remaining between them. Germline V lookup: CDR1 MNHEY, CDR2 SVGAGI. The CDR3 loop spans 13 amino acids. The chain's CDR3 is CASIMAGSYEQYF. The CDR3 nucleotides are TGTGCCAGCATAATGGCGGGCTCCTACGAGCAGTACTTC.

The genes are TRBV19 and TRBJ1-5, with TRBD1 identical over 10 bases. The V gene's germline CDR1 is LNHDA and CDR2 SQIVND (reference sequence). This CDR3 has 17 amino acids. J was trimmed by 7 bases and V by 4 bases; bases with no gene match: 13. The CDR3 spells CASSTPRTGGLRQPQHF. The CDR3 nucleotides read TGTGCCAGTAGTACCCCCCGGACAGGGGGGTTAAGACAGCCCCAGCATTTT.

The chain has TRBV5-4 and TRBJ1-2, with D maybe TRBD1 (5 bases). Germline V gives CDR1 SGHNT, CDR2 YYREEE (reference sequence). This CDR3 contains 12 residues. Trimming took off 2 bases at V and 8 bases at J, with 10 bases between the two ends. The chain's CDR3 is CASSFGGSGYTF. The CDR3 DNA reads as TGTGCCAGCAGCTTCGGGGGGTCCGGCTACACCTTC.

As DNA, the CDR3 is TGTGCCAGCAGCTTAGAGGCGGGAGGTGGGACCGGGGAGCTGTTTTTT. Its protein is CASSLEAGGGTGELFF. This chain joins TRBV7-2 and TRBJ2-2; 8 nucleotides match TRBD2. The V gene end was trimmed by 1 base and the J gene end by 5 bases; junction bases not matched to a gene: 6. Germline lookup yields CDR1 SGHTA and CDR2 FQGNSA. The CDR3 has 16 amino acids.

V is TRBV12-5 and J is TRBJ1-4, with D perhaps TRBD1 (5 bases). CDR1 is LGHNT and CDR2 is FRNRAP in the germline V gene. The CDR3 sequence is 14 residues long. Trimming cost V 6 bases and J 2 bases, with 10 bases left between them. DNA of the CDR3: TGTGCTAGTGGCACAGGAGACACTAATGAAAAACTGTTTTTT. Protein product: CASGTGDTNEKLFF.

The rearrangement links TRBV9 to TRBJ2-1, with D maybe TRBD2 (6 bases). The CDR3 spans 11 residues. The V end was cut by 4 bases, the J end by 9 bases, with 8 bases between. CDR1 SGDLS and CDR2 YYNGEE come from the germline V gene. The CDR3 DNA sequence: TGTGCCAGCAGCCCCGGGGGTGAGCAGTTCTTC. It codes for CASSPGGEQFF.

The J gene is TRBJ2-7, the V gene TRBV27; 7 bases line up with TRBD2. V dropped 5 bases and J dropped 5; count of bases not matched to a gene: 18. The CDR3 is made up of 17 amino acids. Per the germline V gene, CDR1 is MNHEY and CDR2 is SMNVEV (reference sequence). CDR3 DNA: TGTGCCAGCAGTCTTACGGGGCTAGCGGTAATAAAGAACGAGCAGTACTTC. It translates to CASSLTGLAVIKNEQYF.

This clone was recorded a few times. The chain employs TRBV6-5 and TRBJ2-2, with D maybe TRBD1 (6 bases). Germline CDR1 and CDR2: MNHEY and SVGAGI. V was clipped by 0 bases and J by 2 bases, with 10 bases between them. CDR3 length: 16 residues. CDR3 sequence (DNA): TGTGCCAGCAGTTACTCGATGGGACAAAACACCGGGGAGCTGTTTTTT. Residues: CASSYSMGQNTGELFF.

CDR3 sequence (DNA): TGTGCCAGCAGTTTAAGCCGACAGGGGGCGGGTGGAAACACCATATATTTT. Its translation: CASSLSRQGAGGNTIYF. The chain employs TRBV27 and TRBJ1-3; 10 bases align to TRBD1. Germline lookup yields CDR1 MNHEY and CDR2 SMNVEV (reference sequence). With V trimmed by 2 bases and J by 3 bases, 7 bases remained unmatched. This CDR3 spans 17 amino acids.

A word on this clone: Other DNA sequences in this specimen translate into the identical CDR3. This chain uses TRBV19 with TRBJ2-3, with 7 bases aligning to TRBD2. The junction had 1 base not matched to a gene; V was cut back by 1 base and J by 3 bases. The CDR3 is 14 amino acids. The germline V gene has CDR1 LNHDA and CDR2 SQIVND (reference sequence). CDR3 nucleotides: TGTGCCAGTAGTATAGGGGGGGGGACAGATACGCAGTATTTT. This codes for CASSIGGGTDTQYF.

J is TRBJ1-1 and V is TRBV5-5, with TRBD1 matching 7 bases. The CDR3 runs to 15 residues. V trimming: 4 bases; J trimming: 1 base; junction bases outside the gene matches: 7. CDR1 and CDR2 (germline): SGHKS, YYEKEE (reference sequence). CDR3 protein: CASSPQTGKNTEAFF. As DNA, the CDR3 is TGTGCCAGCAGCCCACAGACAGGGAAGAACACTGAAGCTTTCTTT.

The V call is TRBV6-2 or TRBV6-3, the J call TRBJ2-7; no reliable D call. The CDR3 has 14 amino acids. The V end was cut by 6 bases, the J end by 5 bases, with 17 bases between. Germline-derived CDR1 and CDR2 are MNHEY and SVGEGT. CDR3 nucleotides: TGTGCCAGCAGACCTCTCGGGTCGTCCCACGAGCAGTACTTC. Its translation: CASRPLGSSHEQYF.

The rearrangement uses TRBV6-5 and TRBJ1-1; 9 positions agree with TRBD1. Germline CDR1 reads MNHEY; CDR2 reads SVGAGI. The CDR3 spans 16 residues. J lost 3 bases, V lost 2 bases, and 7 bases had no gene match. CDR3 amino acids: CASSYAPTGGYTEAFF. DNA for the CDR3: TGTGCCAGCAGTTACGCCCCCACAGGGGGCTACACTGAAGCTTTCTTT.

The chain has TRBV9 and TRBJ1-6; the D is unclear. Germline values: CDR1 SGDLS, CDR2 YYNGEE. Trimming stripped 0 bases from V and 7 bases from J, with 8 bases between. This CDR3 spans 14 amino acids. The DNA for the CDR3 is TGTGCCAGCAGCGTAGGCCAGCGAAATTCACCCCTCCACTTT. Its protein product is CASSVGQRNSPLHF.

The chain links TRBV5-1 to TRBJ1-2; TRBD1 might be the D (6 bases). V lost 2 bases, J lost 3 bases, and 17 bases lay in between. The V gene's germline CDR1 is SGHRS and CDR2 YFSETQ. The CDR3 consists of 16 residues. The CDR3 DNA follows: TGCGCCAGCAGCTTAAAGGGACATCCGGGCGACTATGGCTACACCTTC. Its translation is CASSLKGHPGDYGYTF.

The rearrangement uses TRBV30 and TRBJ1-1, with D perhaps TRBD1 (5 bases). Between the trimmed V and J ends, which lost 4 bases and 4 bases, there was a span of 13 bases. Germline-derived CDR1 and CDR2 are GTSNPN and SVGIG (reference sequence). The CDR3 covers 13 residues. CDR3 bases: TGTGCCTGGACCGAGGAGGGGCTCACTGAAGCTTTCTTT. As protein: CAWTEEGLTEAFF.

As for this clone: Other DNA variants within this sample encode the same CDR3. The chain recombines TRBV29-1 with TRBJ2-7; 8 bases line up with TRBD2. Germline V CDR1 and CDR2: SQVTM, ANQGSEA. There are 14 residues in the CDR3. V lost 6 bases, J lost 4 bases, and 11 bases stayed unmatched. The CDR3 DNA sequence: TGCAGCGTCGCCAAGGGCACTAGCGGTTACGAGCAGTACTTC. This translates into CSVAKGTSGYEQYF.

The rearrangement links TRBV2 to TRBJ1-1, with TRBD1 as a possible D gene (5 bases). Trimming removed 7 bases at V and 5 bases at J, with 17 bases between. CDR3 length equals 14 residues. From germline, CDR1 is SNHLY and CDR2 FYNNEI. The CDR3 coding sequence is TGTGCCAGCACCATGTCGGGGCCGGGAACTGAAGCTTTCTTT. Amino acid sequence: CASTMSGPGTEAFF.

V gene TRBV4-1 combines with J gene TRBJ2-3, with D hard to call. CDR1 and CDR2 from the germline V gene are MGHRA and YSYEKL. This CDR3 is built from 14 residues. Trimming stripped 4 bases from V and 0 bases from J, with 8 bases between. CDR3 loop: CASSLAISTDTQYF. DNA of the CDR3: TGCGCCAGCAGCCTCGCTATTAGCACAGATACGCAGTATTTT.

The rearrangement links TRBV2 to TRBJ1-4; tentatively, D is TRBD1 (5 bases). V was shortened by 4 bases and J by 5 bases, with 14 bases between the two germline ends. Germline-derived CDR1 and CDR2 are SNHLY and FYNNEI. This CDR3 contains 15 residues. The CDR3 reads CASSGDRLVNEKLFF. CDR3 sequence (DNA): TGTGCCAGCAGTGGGGACCGGTTGGTGAATGAAAAACTGTTTTTT. The complete variable domain, with remaining parts taken from reference TRBV2 and TRBJ1-4, reads EPEVTQTPSHQVTQMGQEVILRCVPISNHLYFYWYRQILGQKVEFLVSFYNNEISEKSEIFDDQFSVERPDGSNFTLKIRSTKLEDSAMYFCASSGDRLVNEKLFFGSGTQLSVL.

This rearrangement joins TRBV11-3 to TRBJ2-2; D remains ambiguous. This CDR3 has 12 amino acids. V lost 4 bases, J lost 6 bases, and 6 bases lay in between. Germline V gene lookup returns CDR1 SGHNT and CDR2 YENEEA. The CDR3 is CASSSTPGELFF. In DNA form, the CDR3 reads TGTGCCAGCAGCTCCACCCCCGGGGAGCTGTTTTTT. The whole variable domain, remainder taken from reference TRBV11-3 and TRBJ2-2, is EAGVVQSPRYKIIEKKQPVAFWCNPISGHNTLYWYLQNLGQGPELLIRYENEEAVDDSQLPKDRFSAERLKGVDSTLKIQPAELGDSAVYLCASSSTPGELFFGEGSRLTVL.

V and J are TRBV12-3 or TRBV12-4 and TRBJ1-1; the D gene is possibly TRBD1 (6 bases). The CDR3 spans 12 residues. The ends were cut back, 3 bases at V and 8 bases at J, with 10 bases in the middle. CDR3 nucleotide sequence: TGTGCCAGCAGTTTGTACGGGACAGAAGCTTTCTTT. Residues: CASSLYGTEAFF.

About this clone: Other nucleotide sequences from this sample produce the same CDR3. The gene calls are TRBV12-3 or TRBV12-4 and TRBJ1-1; D is perhaps TRBD1 (5 bases). CDR3 length: 13 amino acids. Trimming left V 6 bases short and J 2 bases short, with 10 bases between. The CDR3 region is CASRLQENTEAFF. For the CDR3, the DNA is TGTGCCAGCAGGCTACAGGAAAACACTGAAGCTTTCTTT.

The chain is built from TRBV25-1 and TRBJ1-1; no reliable D call. Germline V gene lookup returns CDR1 MGHDK and CDR2 SYGVNS. The V gene lost 3 bases and the J gene lost 11 bases, with 13 bases spanning the gap. The CDR3 length is 12 residues. The CDR3, as DNA: TGTGCCAGCAGTGATCGGGAGGGAAAGGCTTTCTTT. It yields the protein CASSDREGKAFF.

The chain joins TRBV3-1 (or the pseudogene TRBV3-2) to TRBJ1-1, with D unresolved. The germline gives CDR1 LGHDT, CDR2 YNNKEL (reference sequence). This CDR3 is 11 amino acids long. Trimming stripped 1 base from V and 12 bases from J, with 9 bases between. Here the CDR3 DNA reads TGTGCCAGCAGCCAAGGATTCGAAACTTTCTTT. Amino acid sequence: CASSQGFETFF.

V gene TRBV6-6 combines with J gene TRBJ2-5; D is unresolved. Germline V gene data show CDR1 as MNHNY and CDR2 as SVGAGI (reference sequence). V lost 2 bases and J 1 base, leaving 8 bases between the germline ends. This CDR3 comprises 14 residues. CDR3 sequence: CASSYRDGQETQYF. DNA for the CDR3: TGTGCCAGCAGTTACCGAGACGGCCAAGAGACCCAGTACTTC.

This chain joins TRBV10-1 and TRBJ1-2, with D perhaps TRBD1 (5 bases). The CDR3 has 13 residues. The V end was cut by 6 bases, the J end by 4 bases, with 12 bases between. In germline, CDR1 is WNHNN, CDR2 SYGVQD (reference sequence). The CDR3 is CASRGRIRYGYTF. DNA for the CDR3: TGCGCCAGCAGGGGACGGATCCGCTATGGCTACACCTTC.